This passage covers 20 T cell receptor beta chains from one sample sequenced in a study of follicular helper T cells after annual influenza vaccination. This sample's time point: 2015-2016 season, 7 days after influenza vaccination. This table comes from immunoSEQ multiplex PCR, and its TCRdb copy is limited to in-frame clones, with some not included. The data contain over 8,500 clones, roughly 80% of them singletons. Sequencing used CXCR5+ CD38- circulating T follicular helper cells from blood, obtained 7 days after influenza vaccination. Subset in this sample: circulating Tfh, non-naive CD4+CXCR5+PD-1+ (ICOS+CD38+ or ICOS-CD38-). All receptors derive from an adult who received the influenza vaccine.

The chain combines TRBV7-3 with TRBJ2-1; 10 bases align to TRBD1. The length of the CDR3 is 16 residues. J was trimmed by 0 bases and V by 3 bases; bases with no gene match: 2. Per germline, CDR1 SGHTA and CDR2 FQGTGA. The DNA for the CDR3 is TGTGCCAGCAGCTTTCGGGACAGGGGCTCCTACAATGAGCAGTTCTTC. It is translated as CASSFRDRGSYNEQFF.

The V and J genes are TRBV7-3 and TRBJ1-2; tentative D call: TRBD1 (5 bases). V was shortened by 5 bases and J by 8 bases, with 21 bases between the two germline ends. Germline assignment: CDR1 SGHTA and CDR2 FQGTGA. This CDR3 is built from 15 residues. The CDR3 loop reads CASSPNPGAAGGYTF. CDR3 DNA: TGTGCCAGCAGCCCAAACCCCGGGGCTGCGGGCGGCTACACCTTC.

This sequence joins TRBV7-6 and TRBJ2-1, with D possibly being TRBD1 or TRBD2 (7 bases each). The CDR3 has 14 residues. Germline V gene data show CDR1 as SGHVS and CDR2 as FNYEAQ. The V and J ends lost 4 bases and 7 bases respectively, with 14 bases between them. The CDR3 here is CASSSRGRGNEQFF. The CDR3 DNA follows: TGTGCCAGCAGCTCTAGGGGGCGGGGGAATGAGCAGTTCTTC.

The chain uses TRBV28 and TRBJ2-5, with TRBD2 identical over 7 bases. The CDR3 consists of 13 residues. V lost 3 bases and J lost 7; bases outside the gene matches: 5. Germline loops: CDR1 MDHEN, CDR2 SYDVKM. The CDR3 nucleotides are TGTGCCAGCAGTTTGGAGCGGGGTTGGACCCAGTACTTC. It translates to CASSLERGWTQYF.

This clone was recorded only once. The chain recombines TRBV11-2 with TRBJ2-1; 10 nucleotides align to TRBD2. This CDR3 is built from 16 residues. Germline V gives CDR1 SGHAT, CDR2 FQNNGV. Germline trimming cut 5 bases from V and 4 bases from J; bases unmatched to any gene: 8. CDR3 sequence: CASSPQSGGAYNEQFF. The CDR3 region has the DNA TGTGCCAGCAGCCCCCAGAGCGGGGGGGCGTACAATGAGCAGTTCTTC.

The chain uses TRBV5-1 and TRBJ1-1; D gene unclear. The CDR3 is 13 residues long. Trimming removed 0 bases from V and 6 bases from J, with 9 bases in between. The germline V gene has CDR1 SGHRS and CDR2 YFSETQ. This chain's CDR3 is CASSLDPEAEAFF. CDR3 DNA sequence: TGCGCCAGCAGCTTGGATCCGGAGGCTGAAGCTTTCTTT.

This rearrangement joins TRBV7-8 to TRBJ2-6; 8 bases align to TRBD1. This CDR3 is built from 16 residues. From germline, CDR1 is SGHVS and CDR2 FQNEAQ. The junction had 1 base not matched to a gene; V was cut back by 3 bases and J by 0 bases. CDR3 sequence: CASSFGQGSGANVLTF. CDR3 nucleotides: TGTGCCAGCAGCTTCGGACAGGGCTCTGGGGCCAACGTCCTGACTTTC.

The chain carries TRBV27 and TRBJ2-3; possible D gene TRBD2, 6 bases. This CDR3 has 18 amino acids. V dropped 6 bases and J dropped 0 bases, with 22 bases sitting between them. The germline V gene encodes CDR1 MNHEY and CDR2 SMNVEV (reference sequence). CDR3 protein: CASRGTGTLLGSTDTQYF. The CDR3 DNA is TGTGCCAGCAGGGGGACCGGGACTCTCCTCGGAAGCACAGATACGCAGTATTTT.

The genes are TRBV5-5 and TRBJ2-7, with D possibly matching TRBD2 (6 bases). With 0 bases removed from V and 1 base from J, the gap between germline ends came to 8 bases. Germline V gene sequence: CDR1 SGHKS, CDR2 YYEKEE (reference sequence). The CDR3 sequence is 14 residues long. The CDR3 here is CASSLVSGSYEQYF. In nucleotides, the CDR3 is TGTGCCAGCAGCTTGGTTAGCGGTTCCTACGAGCAGTACTTC. Full variable domain (remainder filled in from reference TRBV5-5 and TRBJ2-7): DAGVTQSPTHLIKTRGQQVTLRCSPISGHKSVSWYQQVLGQGPQFIFQYYEKEERGRGNFPDRFSARQFPNYSSELNVNALLLGDSALYLCASSLVSGSYEQYFGPGTRLTVT.

This rearrangement joins TRBV7-2 to TRBJ2-3; 9 nucleotides match TRBD2. Trimming cost V 3 bases and J 4 bases; bases outside gene matches: 5. CDR1 SGHTA and CDR2 FQGNSA come from the germline V gene. This CDR3 contains 15 residues. DNA of the CDR3: TGTGCCAGCAGCTTGGCGGGGGGGAAGGCAGATACGCAGTATTTT. As protein: CASSLAGGKADTQYF.

CDR3 residues: CASSLGGRGGYTF. The CDR3 DNA is TGTGCCAGCAGTCTTGGGGGTCGCGGTGGCTACACCTTC. The chain links TRBV28 to TRBJ1-2, with D tentatively TRBD1 (5 bases). Trimming cost V 5 bases and J 7 bases, with 14 bases left between them. CDR3 length equals 13 residues. Germline lookup yields CDR1 MDHEN and CDR2 SYDVKM.

The gene calls are TRBV28 and TRBJ2-4, with a tentative D call TRBD2 (7 bases). This CDR3 contains 15 residues. The V gene lost 7 bases and the J gene lost 1 base, with 14 bases spanning the gap. Germline V gene lookup returns CDR1 MDHEN and CDR2 SYDVKM. The CDR3 is CASNGGGTAKNIQYF. The CDR3 DNA reads TGTGCCAGCAATGGGGGGGGCACGGCCAAAAACATTCAGTACTTC.

The chain carries TRBV19 and TRBJ1-5; 11 nucleotides line up with TRBD1. CDR1 and CDR2 from the germline V gene are LNHDA and SQIVND (reference sequence). Losses at the gene ends were 7 bases for V and 3 bases for J; bases not matched to a gene: 5. The CDR3 loop spans 15 amino acids. As DNA, the CDR3 is TGTGCCAGTAAGGGGACAGGGGGTATCAATCAGCCCCAGCATTTT. This encodes CASKGTGGINQPQHF.

The genes are TRBV5-1 and TRBJ2-5, with 8 bases identical to TRBD1. Germline loops: CDR1 SGHRS, CDR2 YFSETQ. CDR3 length equals 15 residues. Germline trimming cut 4 bases from V and 5 bases from J; bases unmatched to any gene: 10. The CDR3 protein is CASSNGQGRGETQYF. The CDR3 bases are TGCGCCAGCAGCAACGGACAGGGTAGGGGGGAGACCCAGTACTTC.

This sequence joins TRBV7-2 and TRBJ2-5; D could derive from TRBD1 or TRBD2 (5 bases each). CDR1 SGHTA and CDR2 FQGNSA come from the germline V gene. The V and J ends lost 3 bases and 5 bases respectively, with 16 bases between them. The CDR3 is 15 residues long. The CDR3 nucleotides are TGTGCCAGCAGCTTCACGGGCATTGAGGGGGAGACCCAGTACTTC. The encoded protein is CASSFTGIEGETQYF.

The table lists this clone with a few counts. The gene calls are TRBV2 and TRBJ1-6, with D uncertain. The V gene lost 8 bases and the J gene lost 14 bases, with 13 bases spanning the gap. The CDR3 is 11 residues long. Per the germline V gene, CDR1 is SNHLY and CDR2 is FYNNEI. CDR3 amino acids: CASDTQGTLHF. The DNA for the CDR3 is TGTGCCAGCGACACCCAAGGCACCCTCCACTTT.

This chain connects TRBV29-1 to TRBJ2-2, with unresolved D. The CDR3 has 13 residues. Trimming removed 4 bases from V and 0 bases from J, with 6 bases in between. Per the germline V gene, CDR1 is SQVTM and CDR2 is ANQGSEA. The CDR3 sequence is CSVGHTNTGELFF. CDR3 DNA: TGCAGCGTTGGGCACACGAACACCGGGGAGCTGTTTTTT.

V and J are TRBV2 and TRBJ1-4, with D unresolved. This CDR3 spans 14 amino acids. From germline, CDR1 is SNHLY and CDR2 FYNNEI. Trimming pared 3 bases from V and 4 bases from J, leaving 9 bases between. This CDR3 is CASSDNRGNEKLFF. CDR3 coding DNA: TGTGCCAGCAGTGATAATCGGGGTAATGAAAAACTGTTTTTT.

This clone was counted a few times. This chain joins TRBV7-6 and TRBJ1-6; the match to TRBD1 covers 10 bases. There are 14 residues in the CDR3. Losses at the gene ends were 5 bases for V and 9 bases for J; bases not matched to a gene: 4. The germline gives CDR1 SGHVS, CDR2 FNYEAQ. The CDR3 DNA follows: TGTGCCAGCAGCCCGGGACAGGGGAGTTCACCCCTCCACTTT. Residues: CASSPGQGSSPLHF.

This clone appeared once. This CDR3 is CASSLNRDNEQFF. The CDR3 nucleotides are TGTGCCAGCAGCTTAAACAGGGACAATGAGCAGTTCTTC. The chain links TRBV11-3 to TRBJ2-1, with a weak D call TRBD1 (6 bases). The CDR3 contains 13 residues. Trimming took off 2 bases at V and 5 bases at J, with 7 bases between the two ends. Germline CDR1 is SGHNT and CDR2 is YENEEA.